Following are 9 T cell receptor beta chains from one sample sequenced in a study of T-cell memory formation after mild COVID-19. TCRdb recomputed calls from the 5' RACE reads with MiXCR, one row per CDR3 protein. The profile shows hundreds of thousands of distinct CDR3 sequences, 20% to 25% of them singletons. Sequences were obtained from PBMCs or a T cell subset sorted from them (not recorded which). The receptor source for this set is an adult woman who had mild COVID-19 (a few samples of this study predate the infection). Cell type and time point are not known.

The J gene is TRBJ2-7, the V gene TRBV6-5, with D unclear. Trimming stripped 0 bases from V and 4 bases from J, with 13 bases between. This CDR3 is built from 15 residues. Germline lookup yields CDR1 MNHEY and CDR2 SVGAGI. This chain's CDR3 is CASSYSDRSKYEQYF. In nucleotides, the CDR3 is TGTGCCAGCAGTTACTCGGATCGGTCGAAATACGAGCAGTACTTC.

This clonotype came up a few times. The chain has TRBV19 and TRBJ2-6; D uncertain. CDR1 LNHDA and CDR2 SQIVND come from the germline V gene (reference sequence). The CDR3 extends over 15 amino acids. V gave up 2 bases and J gave up 0 bases, with 5 bases separating them. The CDR3 sequence is CASSIMLSGANVLTF. The CDR3 DNA reads TGTGCCAGTAGTATAATGCTCTCTGGGGCCAACGTCCTGACTTTC.

This clonotype was observed a few times. The rearrangement uses TRBV28 and TRBJ2-7, with 8 bases lining up with TRBD1. CDR3 length: 17 amino acids. Trimming took 9 bases from V and 2 from J; bases not matched to a gene: 18. Looked up from germline, CDR1 is MDHEN and CDR2 is SYDVKM. The DNA of the CDR3 is TGTGCCAGTCCCTGGAGGACAGGGTCCGCACAAACCTACGAGCAGTACTTC. Translating it yields CASPWRTGSAQTYEQYF.

This clonotype was counted between two and nine times. The J gene is TRBJ2-5, the V gene TRBV7-2, with 7 positions matching TRBD2. Looked up from germline, CDR1 is SGHTA and CDR2 is FQGNSA. The CDR3 covers 15 residues. With 2 bases clipped from V and 5 bases from J, the junction kept 8 bases outside the gene matches. CDR3 DNA sequence: TGTGCCAGCAGCTTACTAGGACTAGTCGGGGAGACCCAGTACTTC. It encodes CASSLLGLVGETQYF.

Remarks on this clonotype: At one end, the junction sequence differs from germline, possibly due to a read error. The DNA for the CDR3 is TGTGCCAGCTCAACAGGGGGAATGAACACTGAAGCTTTATTT. This encodes CASSTGGMNTEALF. This chain joins TRBV18 and TRBJ1-1; 8 bases line up with TRBD1. Germline CDR1 reads KGHSH; CDR2 reads LQKENI. CDR3 length: 14 residues.

This clonotype was observed a few times. The rearrangement joins TRBV5-1 to TRBJ2-1; the match to TRBD2 covers 11 bases. CDR3 length: 17 residues. The germline V gene has CDR1 SGHRS and CDR2 YFSETQ. The V gene end was trimmed by 2 bases and the J gene end by 8 bases; junction bases not matched to a gene: 12. CDR3 amino acids: CASSFDSSGRAWYEQFF. The CDR3 DNA is TGCGCCAGCAGCTTCGACAGTAGCGGGAGGGCCTGGTATGAGCAGTTCTTC.

The V and J genes are TRBV12-3 or TRBV12-4 and TRBJ1-4; D perhaps matches TRBD1 (5 bases). The CDR3 sequence is 15 residues long. V was cut by 1 base and J by 5 bases, with 11 bases left in between. In nucleotides, the CDR3 is TGTGCCAGCAGTTTAGGAGGGACGACGAATGAAAAACTGTTTTTT. This codes for CASSLGGTTNEKLFF.

On this clonotype: A much larger clone lies one base from this, so it may be a read error. The chain joins TRBV7-3 to TRBJ2-1, with TRBD2 matching 9 bases. V lost 5 bases to trimming and J lost 7 bases; unmatched junction nucleotides: 9. The CDR3 runs 15 residues. CDR1 SGHTA and CDR2 FQGTGA come from the germline V gene. The CDR3 region is CASSPSGGRWNEQFF. The CDR3 DNA reads as TGTGCCAGCAGCCCAAGCGGGGGGAGGTGGAATGAGCAGTTCTTC.

This clonotype was recorded a few times. In DNA, the CDR3 is TGTGCCAGCAGTTTAGGGACTTTTGGCACTGAAGCTTTCTTT. This codes for CASSLGTFGTEAFF. The V gene is TRBV12-3 or TRBV12-4, the J gene TRBJ1-1; D is ambiguous. The CDR3 has 14 amino acids. Trimming left V 1 base short and J 4 bases short, with 10 bases between.